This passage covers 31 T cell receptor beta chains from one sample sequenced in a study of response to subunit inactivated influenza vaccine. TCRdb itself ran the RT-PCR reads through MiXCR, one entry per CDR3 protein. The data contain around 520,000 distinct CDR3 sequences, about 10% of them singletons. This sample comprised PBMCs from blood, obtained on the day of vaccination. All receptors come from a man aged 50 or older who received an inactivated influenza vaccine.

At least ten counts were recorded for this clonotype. CDR3 protein: CASSNGGNTGELFF. The DNA for the CDR3 is TGCGCCAGCAGTAACGGGGGAAACACCGGGGAGCTGTTTTTT. The V call is TRBV5-1, the J call TRBJ2-2; a possible D gene is TRBD2 (6 bases). Germline V gene sequence: CDR1 SGHRS, CDR2 YFSETQ. There are 14 residues in the CDR3. V was cut by 5 bases and J by 2 bases, with 10 bases left in between.

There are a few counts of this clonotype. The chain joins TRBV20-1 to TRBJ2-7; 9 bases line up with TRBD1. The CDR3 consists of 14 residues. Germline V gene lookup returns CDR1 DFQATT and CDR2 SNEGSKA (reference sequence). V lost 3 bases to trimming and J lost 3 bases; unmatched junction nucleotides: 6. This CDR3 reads CSASKWDRVYEQYF. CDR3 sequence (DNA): TGCAGTGCTAGCAAATGGGACAGGGTCTACGAGCAGTACTTC.

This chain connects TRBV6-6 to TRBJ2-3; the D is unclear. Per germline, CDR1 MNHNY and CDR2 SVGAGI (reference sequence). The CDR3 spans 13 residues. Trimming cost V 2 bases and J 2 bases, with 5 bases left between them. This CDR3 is CASSYRHTDTQYF. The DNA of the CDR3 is TGTGCCAGCAGTTACCGTCACACAGATACGCAGTATTTT.

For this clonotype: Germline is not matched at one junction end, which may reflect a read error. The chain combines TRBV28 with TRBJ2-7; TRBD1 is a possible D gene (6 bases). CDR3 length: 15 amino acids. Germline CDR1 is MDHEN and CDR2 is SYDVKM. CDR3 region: CDSSAGTFFTNEQYF. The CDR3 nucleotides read TGTGACAGCAGTGCCGGGACATTCTTTACCAACGAGCAGTACTTC.

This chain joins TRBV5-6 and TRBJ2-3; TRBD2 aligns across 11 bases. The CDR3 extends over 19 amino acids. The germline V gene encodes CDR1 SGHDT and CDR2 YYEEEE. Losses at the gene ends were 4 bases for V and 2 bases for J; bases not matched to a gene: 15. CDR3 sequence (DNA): TGTGCCAGCAGCGACGGACTAGCGGGCCTTCGAGCTTCCACAGATACGCAGTATTTT. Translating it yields CASSDGLAGLRASTDTQYF.

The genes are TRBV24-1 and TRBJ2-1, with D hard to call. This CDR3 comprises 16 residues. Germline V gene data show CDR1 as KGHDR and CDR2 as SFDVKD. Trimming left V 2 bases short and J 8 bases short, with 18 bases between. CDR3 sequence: CATSDSLGLSLDEQFF. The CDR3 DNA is TGTGCCACCAGTGATTCTCTGGGTCTCTCCCTCGATGAGCAGTTCTTC.

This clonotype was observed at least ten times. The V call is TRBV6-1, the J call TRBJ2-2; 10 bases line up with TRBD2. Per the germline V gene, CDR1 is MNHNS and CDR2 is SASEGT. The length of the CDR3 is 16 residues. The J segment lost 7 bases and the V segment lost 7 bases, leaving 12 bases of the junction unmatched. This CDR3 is CASNPQLAGAGGELFF. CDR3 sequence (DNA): TGTGCCAGCAACCCCCAGCTAGCGGGAGCAGGCGGGGAGCTGTTTTTT.

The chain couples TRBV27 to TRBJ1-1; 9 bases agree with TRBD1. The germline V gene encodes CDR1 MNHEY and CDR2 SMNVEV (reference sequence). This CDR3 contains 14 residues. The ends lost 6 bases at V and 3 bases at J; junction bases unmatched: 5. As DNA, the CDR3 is TGTGCCAGCAGCTCGGGACAGGGATACACTGAAGCTTTCTTT. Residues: CASSSGQGYTEAFF.

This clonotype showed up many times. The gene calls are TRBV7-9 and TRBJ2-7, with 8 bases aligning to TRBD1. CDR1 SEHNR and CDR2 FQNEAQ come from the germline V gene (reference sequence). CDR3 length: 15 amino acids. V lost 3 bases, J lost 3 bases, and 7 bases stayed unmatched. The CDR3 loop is CASSFGTGKGYEQYF. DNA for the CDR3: TGTGCCAGCAGCTTCGGGACAGGAAAAGGCTACGAGCAGTACTTC.

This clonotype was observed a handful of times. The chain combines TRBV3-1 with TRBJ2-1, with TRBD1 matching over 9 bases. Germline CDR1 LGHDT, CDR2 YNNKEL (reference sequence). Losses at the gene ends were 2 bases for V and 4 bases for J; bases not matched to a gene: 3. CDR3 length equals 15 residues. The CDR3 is CASSQTGQGYNEQFF. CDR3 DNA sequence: TGTGCCAGCAGCCAAACGGGACAGGGATACAATGAGCAGTTCTTC.

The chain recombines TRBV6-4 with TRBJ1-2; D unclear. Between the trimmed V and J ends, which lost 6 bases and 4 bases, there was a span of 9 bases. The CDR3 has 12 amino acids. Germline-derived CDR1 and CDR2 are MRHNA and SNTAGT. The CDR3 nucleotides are TGTGCCAGCAGGAAGCAAATCTATGGCTACACCTTC. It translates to CASRKQIYGYTF.

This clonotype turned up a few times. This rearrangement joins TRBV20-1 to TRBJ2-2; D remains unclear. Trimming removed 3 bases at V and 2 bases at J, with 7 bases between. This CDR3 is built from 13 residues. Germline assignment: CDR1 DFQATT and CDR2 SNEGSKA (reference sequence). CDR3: CSASHLNTGELFF. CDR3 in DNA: TGCAGTGCTAGCCACTTAAACACCGGGGAGCTGTTTTTT.

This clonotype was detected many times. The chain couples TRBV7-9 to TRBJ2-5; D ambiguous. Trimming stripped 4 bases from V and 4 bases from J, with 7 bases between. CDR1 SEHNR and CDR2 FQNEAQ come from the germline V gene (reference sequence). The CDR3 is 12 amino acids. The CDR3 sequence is CASSSKAETQYF. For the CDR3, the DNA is TGTGCCAGCAGCTCGAAAGCAGAGACCCAGTACTTC.

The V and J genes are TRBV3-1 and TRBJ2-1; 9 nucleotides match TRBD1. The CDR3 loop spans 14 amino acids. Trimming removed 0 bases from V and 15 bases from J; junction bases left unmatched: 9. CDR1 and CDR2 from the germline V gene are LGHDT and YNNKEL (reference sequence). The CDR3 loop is CASSQDLDRGKLFF. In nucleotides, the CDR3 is TGTGCCAGCAGCCAAGATCTTGACAGGGGGAAGCTGTTCTTC.

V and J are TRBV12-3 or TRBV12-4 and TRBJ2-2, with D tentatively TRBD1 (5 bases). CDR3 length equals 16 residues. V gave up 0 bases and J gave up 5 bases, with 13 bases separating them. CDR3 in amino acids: CASSLAQAPRTGELFF. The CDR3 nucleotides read TGTGCCAGCAGTTTAGCACAGGCCCCGAGGACCGGGGAGCTGTTTTTT.

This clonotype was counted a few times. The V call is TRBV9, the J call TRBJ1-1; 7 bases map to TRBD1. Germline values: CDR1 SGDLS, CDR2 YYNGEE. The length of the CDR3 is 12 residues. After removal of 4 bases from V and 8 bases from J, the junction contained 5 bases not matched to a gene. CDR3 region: CASSTWDSEAFF. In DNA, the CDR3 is TGTGCCAGCAGCACCTGGGACAGCGAAGCTTTCTTT.

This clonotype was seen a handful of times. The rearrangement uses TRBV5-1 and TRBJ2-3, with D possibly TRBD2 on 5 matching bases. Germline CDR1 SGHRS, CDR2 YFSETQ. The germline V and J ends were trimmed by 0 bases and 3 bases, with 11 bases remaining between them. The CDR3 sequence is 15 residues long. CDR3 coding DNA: TGCGCCAGCAGCTTGGCCTTAGCGAAGACAGATACGCAGTATTTT. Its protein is CASSLALAKTDTQYF. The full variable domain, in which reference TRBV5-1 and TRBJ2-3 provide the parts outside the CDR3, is KAGVTQTPRYLIKTRGQQVTLSCSPISGHRSVSWYQQTPGQGLQFLFEYFSETQRNKGNFPGRFSGRQFSNSRSEMNVSTLELGDSALYLCASSLALAKTDTQYFGPGTRLTVL.

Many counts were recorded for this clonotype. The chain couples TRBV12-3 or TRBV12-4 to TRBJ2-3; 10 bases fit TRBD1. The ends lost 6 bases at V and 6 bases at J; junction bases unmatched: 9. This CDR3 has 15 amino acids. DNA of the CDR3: TGTGCCAGCAGGCTACGGACAGGGGGGACTGATACGCAGTATTTT. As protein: CASRLRTGGTDTQYF.

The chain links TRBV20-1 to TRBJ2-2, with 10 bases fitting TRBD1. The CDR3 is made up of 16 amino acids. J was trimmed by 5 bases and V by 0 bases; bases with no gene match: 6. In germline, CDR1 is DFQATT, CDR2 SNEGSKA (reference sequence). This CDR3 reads CSARDSGQGTTGELFF. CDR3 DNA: TGCAGTGCTAGAGATTCGGGACAGGGGACAACCGGGGAGCTGTTTTTT.

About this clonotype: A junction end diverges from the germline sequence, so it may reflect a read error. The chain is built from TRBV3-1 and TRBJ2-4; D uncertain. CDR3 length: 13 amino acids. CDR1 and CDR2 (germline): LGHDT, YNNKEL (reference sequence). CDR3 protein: CASSHDLKIIQYF. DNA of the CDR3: TGTGCCAGCAGCCATGATTTAAAAATCATTCAGTACTTC. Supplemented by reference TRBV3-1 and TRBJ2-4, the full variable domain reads DTAVSQTPKYLVTQMGNDKSIKCEQNLGHDTMYWYKQDSKKFLKIMFSYNNKELIINETVPNRFSPKSPDKAHLNLHINSLELGDSAVYFCASSHDLKIIQYFGAGTRLSVL.

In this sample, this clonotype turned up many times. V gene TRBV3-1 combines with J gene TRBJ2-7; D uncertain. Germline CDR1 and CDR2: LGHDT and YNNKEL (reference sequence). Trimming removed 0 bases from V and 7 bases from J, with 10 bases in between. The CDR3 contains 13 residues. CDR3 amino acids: CASSQDLGLEQYF. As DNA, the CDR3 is TGTGCCAGCAGCCAAGATTTGGGGTTGGAGCAGTACTTC.

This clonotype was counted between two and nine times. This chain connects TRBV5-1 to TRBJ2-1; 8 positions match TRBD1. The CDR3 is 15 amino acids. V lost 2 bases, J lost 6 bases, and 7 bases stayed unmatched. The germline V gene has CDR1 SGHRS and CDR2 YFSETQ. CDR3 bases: TGCGCCAGCAGCTTTCAACAGGGGGTTGGCAATGAGCAGTTCTTC. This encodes CASSFQQGVGNEQFF.

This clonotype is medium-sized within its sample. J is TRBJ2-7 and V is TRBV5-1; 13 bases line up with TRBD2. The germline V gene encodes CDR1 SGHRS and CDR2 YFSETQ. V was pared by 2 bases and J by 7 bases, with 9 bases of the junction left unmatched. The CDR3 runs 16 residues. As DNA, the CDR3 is TGCGCCAGCAGCTTCATTGAGGGACTAGCGGGGAGTGAGCAGTACTTC. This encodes CASSFIEGLAGSEQYF.

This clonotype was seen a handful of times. The CDR3 loop reads CASSLGTSGRNFHNEQFF. The CDR3 region has the DNA TGTGCCAGCAGCTTAGGGACTAGCGGGAGAAACTTTCACAATGAGCAGTTCTTC. The rearrangement uses TRBV11-1 and TRBJ2-1; 13 bases fit TRBD2. V lost 1 base to trimming and J lost 5 bases; unmatched junction nucleotides: 8. The CDR3 is 18 amino acids. Germline V gene sequence: CDR1 SGHAT, CDR2 FQDESV (reference sequence).

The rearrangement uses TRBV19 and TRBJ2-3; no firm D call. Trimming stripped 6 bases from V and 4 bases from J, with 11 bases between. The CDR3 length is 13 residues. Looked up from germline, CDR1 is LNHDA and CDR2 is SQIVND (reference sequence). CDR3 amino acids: CASSLGMPDTQYF. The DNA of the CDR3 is TGTGCCAGTAGCCTAGGCATGCCAGATACGCAGTATTTT.

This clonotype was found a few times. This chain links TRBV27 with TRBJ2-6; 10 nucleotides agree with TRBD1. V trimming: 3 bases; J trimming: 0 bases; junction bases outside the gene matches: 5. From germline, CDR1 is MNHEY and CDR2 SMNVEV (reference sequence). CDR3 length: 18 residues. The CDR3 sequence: CASSFGTGAFSGANVLTF. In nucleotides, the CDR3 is TGTGCCAGCAGTTTTGGGACAGGGGCCTTCTCTGGGGCCAACGTCCTGACTTTC.

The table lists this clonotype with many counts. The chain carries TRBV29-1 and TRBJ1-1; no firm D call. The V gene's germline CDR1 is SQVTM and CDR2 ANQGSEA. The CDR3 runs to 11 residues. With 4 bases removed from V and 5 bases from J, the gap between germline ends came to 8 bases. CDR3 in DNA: TGCAGCGTTGGGACTCGGACTGAAGCTTTCTTT. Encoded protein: CSVGTRTEAFF. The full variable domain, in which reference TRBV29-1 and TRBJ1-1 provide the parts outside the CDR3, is SAVISQKPSRDICQRGTSLTIQCQVDSQVTMMFWYRQQPGQSLTLIATANQGSEATYESGFVIDKFPISRPNLTFSTLTVSNMSPEDSSIYLCSVGTRTEAFFGQGTRLTVV.

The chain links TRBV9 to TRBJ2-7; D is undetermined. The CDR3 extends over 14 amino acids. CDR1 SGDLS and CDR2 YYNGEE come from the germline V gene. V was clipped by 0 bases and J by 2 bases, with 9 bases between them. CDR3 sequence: CASSVVPDTYEQYF. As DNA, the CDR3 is TGTGCCAGCAGCGTAGTACCGGATACCTACGAGCAGTACTTC.

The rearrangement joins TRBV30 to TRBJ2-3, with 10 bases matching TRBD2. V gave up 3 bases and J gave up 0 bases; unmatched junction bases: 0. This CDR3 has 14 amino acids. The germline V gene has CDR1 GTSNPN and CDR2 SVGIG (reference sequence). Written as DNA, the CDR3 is TGTGCCTGGAGGACTAGCGGGAGCACAGATACGCAGTATTTT. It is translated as CAWRTSGSTDTQYF.

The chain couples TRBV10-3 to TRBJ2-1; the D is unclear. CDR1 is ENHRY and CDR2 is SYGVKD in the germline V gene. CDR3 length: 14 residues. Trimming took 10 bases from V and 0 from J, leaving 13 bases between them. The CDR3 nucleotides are TGTGCCACCTCGGACCAGAGCTCCTACAATGAGCAGTTCTTC. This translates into CATSDQSSYNEQFF.

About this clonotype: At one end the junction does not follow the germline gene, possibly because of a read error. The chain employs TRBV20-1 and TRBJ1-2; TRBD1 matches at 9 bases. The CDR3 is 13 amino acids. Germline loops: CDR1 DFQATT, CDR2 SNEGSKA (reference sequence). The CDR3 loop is CGANRGPVYGYTF. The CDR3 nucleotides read TGCGGTGCTAACAGGGGGCCAGTCTATGGCTACACCTTC.